This T cell receptor beta chain was recorded in a study of neurological immune-mediated disorders. MiXCR was run by TCRdb on the 5' RACE reads, yielding one entry per CDR3 protein. This table has around 83,000 distinct CDR3 sequences, 13% to 15% appearing once. Deletions cut 5 bases from V and 2 bases from J, with 18 bases between. This CDR3 region has 16 residues. Germline CDR1 reads SGHAT; CDR2 reads FQNNGV. This clonotype showed up many times. The genes are TRBV11-2 and TRBJ1-2; D is unclear. This clonotype originated in a woman between 45 and 60 years old in good health. Sequences were obtained from PBMCs. DNA for the CDR3: TGTGCCAGCAGCGGACTGACCGGAGGTCTCAACTATGGCTACACCTTC. Translation: CASSGLTGGLNYGYTF.